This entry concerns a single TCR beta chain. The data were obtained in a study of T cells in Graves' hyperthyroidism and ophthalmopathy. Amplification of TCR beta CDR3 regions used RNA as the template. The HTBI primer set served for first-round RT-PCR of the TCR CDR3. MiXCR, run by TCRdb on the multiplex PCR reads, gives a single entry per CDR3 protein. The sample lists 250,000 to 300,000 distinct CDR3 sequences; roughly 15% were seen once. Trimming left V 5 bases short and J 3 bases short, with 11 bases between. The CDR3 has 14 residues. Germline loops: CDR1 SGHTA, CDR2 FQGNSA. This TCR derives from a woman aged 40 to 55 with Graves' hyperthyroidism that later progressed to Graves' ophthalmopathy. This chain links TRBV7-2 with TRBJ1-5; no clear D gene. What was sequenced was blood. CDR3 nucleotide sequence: TGTGCCAGCAGCCGAGGCGAAGCCAATCAGCCCCAGCATTTT. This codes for CASSRGEANQPQHF.